This paragraph covers one T cell receptor beta chain sequence. As processed by the authors: Amplifying reference gene primers gave estimates of nucleated cell counts. The method was immunoSEQ multiplex PCR; TCRdb's version includes in-frame clones alone and lacks a portion of them. V and J calls and clone size are those listed in that table; D and trimming were worked out from the DNA. Counted here are 250,000 to 350,000 clones, roughly 90% occurring once; the ten biggest clones make up around 1%. The data belong to a study of blood T cell repertoires in COVID-19. For the study at large: Italy, Spain and the United States were the sources of the convalescent and acute COVID-19 samples. From T cells, B-cell-depleted T cells, or PBMCs came the material, which was cDNA or gDNA.

This CDR3 is built from 13 residues. V lost 7 bases and J lost 1, with 10 bases in between. This clonotype originated in a woman under 40 who had recovered from COVID-19. The sample was PBMCs or T cells enriched from blood (not recorded which). The rearrangement uses TRBV12-3 or TRBV12-4 and TRBJ1-1; the D gene is possibly TRBD1 (5 bases). As DNA, the CDR3 is TGTGCCAGCAACCGAAGGGGGAACACTGAAGCTTTCTTT. Protein product: CASNRRGNTEAFF.